What follows describes a single TCR beta chain. Per the original data handling: Scientists estimated how many nucleated cells there were by amplifying reference gene primers. Produced via immunoSEQ multiplex PCR; TCRdb's table is partial and in-frame only. V and J calls and clone size are given by that table; D and trimming were obtained from the DNA. This sample yields about 220,000 clones, of which 88% are seen a single time; roughly 14% belongs to the top ten. Participants were aged roughly 18 to 90 years, lived in around 25 US areas, and enrolled virtually. Self-reported history from a screening survey and questionnaire set each donor's cohort. This specimen belongs to a study of blood T cell repertoires in COVID-19. Study background: Sources were T cells, B-cell-depleted T cells, or PBMCs; the material itself was cDNA or gDNA.

The CDR3 consists of 19 residues. This chain joins TRBV21-1 and TRBJ2-5; TRBD1 reflects the table's D call only, with no check against the DNA. TRBV21-1 is an annotated pseudogene. This TCR was sampled from a woman aged 50 to 65 with acute COVID-19. Material for sequencing was PBMCs or T cells enriched from blood (not recorded which). CDR3 nucleotides: TGTGCCAGCAGCACTCAAAAATGGTCGGAGGGGGCAAGGGAAGAGACCCAGTACTTC. Protein sequence: CASSTQKWSEGAREETQYF.